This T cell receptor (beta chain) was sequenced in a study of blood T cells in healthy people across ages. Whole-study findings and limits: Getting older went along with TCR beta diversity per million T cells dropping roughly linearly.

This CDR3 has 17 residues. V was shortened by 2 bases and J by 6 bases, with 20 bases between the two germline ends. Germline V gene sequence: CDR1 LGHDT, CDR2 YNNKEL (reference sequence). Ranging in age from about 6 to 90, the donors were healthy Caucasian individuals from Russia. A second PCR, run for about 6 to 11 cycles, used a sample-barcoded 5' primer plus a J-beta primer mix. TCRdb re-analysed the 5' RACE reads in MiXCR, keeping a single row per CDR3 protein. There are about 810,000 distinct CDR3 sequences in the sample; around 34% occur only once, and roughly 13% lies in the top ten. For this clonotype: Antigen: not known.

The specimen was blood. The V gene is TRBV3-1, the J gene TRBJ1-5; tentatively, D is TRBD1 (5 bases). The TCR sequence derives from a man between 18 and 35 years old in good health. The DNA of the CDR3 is TGTGCCAGCAGCCAATTGTACGGAGGGGATGGCGGTCAGCCCCAGCATTTT. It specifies CASSQLYGGDGGQPQHF.